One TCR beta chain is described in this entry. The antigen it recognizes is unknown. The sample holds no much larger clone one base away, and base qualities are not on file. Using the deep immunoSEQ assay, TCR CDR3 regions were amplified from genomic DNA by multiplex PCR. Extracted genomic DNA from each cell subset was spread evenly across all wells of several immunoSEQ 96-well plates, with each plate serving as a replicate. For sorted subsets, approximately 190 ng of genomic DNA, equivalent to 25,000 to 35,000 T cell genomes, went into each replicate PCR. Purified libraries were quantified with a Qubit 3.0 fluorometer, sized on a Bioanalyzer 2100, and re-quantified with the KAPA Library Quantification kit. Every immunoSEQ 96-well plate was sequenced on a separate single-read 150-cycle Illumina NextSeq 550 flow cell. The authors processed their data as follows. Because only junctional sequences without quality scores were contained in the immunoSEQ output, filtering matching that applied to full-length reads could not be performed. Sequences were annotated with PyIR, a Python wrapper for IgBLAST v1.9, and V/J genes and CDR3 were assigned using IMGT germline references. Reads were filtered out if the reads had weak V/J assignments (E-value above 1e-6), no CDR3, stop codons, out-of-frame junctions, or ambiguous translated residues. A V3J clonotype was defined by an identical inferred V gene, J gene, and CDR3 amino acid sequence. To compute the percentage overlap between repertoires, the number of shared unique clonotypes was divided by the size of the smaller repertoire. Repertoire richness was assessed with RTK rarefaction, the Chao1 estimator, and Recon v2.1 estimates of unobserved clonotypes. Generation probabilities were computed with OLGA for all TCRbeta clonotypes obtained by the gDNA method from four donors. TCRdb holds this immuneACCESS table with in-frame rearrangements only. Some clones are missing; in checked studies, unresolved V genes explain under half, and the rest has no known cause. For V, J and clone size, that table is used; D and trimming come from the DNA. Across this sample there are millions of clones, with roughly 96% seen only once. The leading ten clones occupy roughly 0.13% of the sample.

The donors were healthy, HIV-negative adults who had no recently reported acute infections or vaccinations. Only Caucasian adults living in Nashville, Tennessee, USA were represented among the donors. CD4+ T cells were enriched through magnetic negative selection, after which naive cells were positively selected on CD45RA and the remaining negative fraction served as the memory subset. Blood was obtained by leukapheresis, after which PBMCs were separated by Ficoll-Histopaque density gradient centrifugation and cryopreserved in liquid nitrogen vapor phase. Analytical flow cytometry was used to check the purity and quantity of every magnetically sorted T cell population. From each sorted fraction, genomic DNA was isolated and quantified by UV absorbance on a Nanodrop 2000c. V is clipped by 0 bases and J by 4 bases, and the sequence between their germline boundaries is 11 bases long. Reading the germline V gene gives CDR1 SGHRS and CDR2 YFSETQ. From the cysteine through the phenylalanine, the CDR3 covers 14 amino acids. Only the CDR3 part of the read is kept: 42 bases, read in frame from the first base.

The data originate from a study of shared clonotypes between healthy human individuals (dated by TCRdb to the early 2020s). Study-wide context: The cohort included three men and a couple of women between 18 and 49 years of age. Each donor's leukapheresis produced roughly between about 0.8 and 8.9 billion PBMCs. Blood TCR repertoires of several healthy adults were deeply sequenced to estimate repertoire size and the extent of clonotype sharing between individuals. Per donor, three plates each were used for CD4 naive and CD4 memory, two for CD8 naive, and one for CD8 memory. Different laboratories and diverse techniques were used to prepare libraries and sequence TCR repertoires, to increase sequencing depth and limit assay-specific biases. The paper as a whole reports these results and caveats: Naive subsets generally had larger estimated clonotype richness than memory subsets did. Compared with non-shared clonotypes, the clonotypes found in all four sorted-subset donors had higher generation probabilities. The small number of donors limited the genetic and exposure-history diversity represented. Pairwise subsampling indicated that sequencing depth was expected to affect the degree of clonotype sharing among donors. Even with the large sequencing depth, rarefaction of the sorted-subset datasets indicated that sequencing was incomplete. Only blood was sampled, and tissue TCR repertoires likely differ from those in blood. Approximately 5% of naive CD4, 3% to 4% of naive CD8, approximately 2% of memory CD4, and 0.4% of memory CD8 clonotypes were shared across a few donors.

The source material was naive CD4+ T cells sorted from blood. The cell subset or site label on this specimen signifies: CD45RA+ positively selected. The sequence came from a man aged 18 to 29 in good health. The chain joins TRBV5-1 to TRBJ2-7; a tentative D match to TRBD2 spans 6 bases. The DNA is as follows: TGCGCCAGCAGCTTGGGTAGGGGACTGTACGAGCAGTACTTC. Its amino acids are CASSLGRGLYEQYF.